A selection of T cell receptor beta chains follows, all from one sample in a study of blood T cells in healthy people across ages. TCRdb reanalysed the 5' RACE reads using MiXCR and keeps one entry per CDR3 protein. This table has around 820,000 distinct CDR3 sequences, roughly 25% appearing once. A further study also used this sample, focusing on T cells of mothers and their children.

The specimen was blood. The receptors here all came from a boy between 10 and 17 years old in good health. Each CDR3 is given with its conserved first and last residue. D genes are given only for firm matches. For some rows the clone size is stated as once, few or many, or as a class when expanded; others skip it.

v_call	d_call	clone_size	j_call	cdr3_aa	cdr3_nt
TRBV24-1	TRBD1	NA	TRBJ2-7	CATSPSGTGIYEQYF	TGTGCCACCAGTCCGTCCGGGACAGGCATTTACGAGCAGTACTTC
TRBV29-1	TRBD1	few	TRBJ2-1	CSGRQGSFNEQFF	TGCAGCGGTAGACAGGGTTCGTTCAATGAGCAGTTCTTC
TRBV12-3/TRBV12-4	NA	NA	TRBJ2-3	CASSSEYTDTQYF	TGTGCCAGCTCTTCGGAGTACACAGATACGCAGTATTTT
TRBV5-1	TRBD1	NA	TRBJ2-7	CASSGWTGPNYEQYF	TGCGCCAGCAGCGGTTGGACAGGGCCAAACTACGAGCAGTACTTC
TRBV20-1	TRBD1	NA	TRBJ2-7	CSARRDRYYEQYF	TGCAGTGCTAGACGGGACAGATACTACGAGCAGTACTTC
TRBV7-2	TRBD2	NA	TRBJ2-3	CASSFNVGGYRPDTQYF	TGTGCCAGCAGCTTCAACGTCGGGGGGTATCGTCCGGATACGCAGTATTTT
TRBV12-3/TRBV12-4	TRBD2	NA	TRBJ2-2	CASSLWGSGRAGELFF	TGTGCCAGCAGTCTATGGGGTAGCGGGAGAGCCGGGGAGCTGTTTTTT
TRBV20-1	NA	once	TRBJ1-5	CSARDSGNQPQHF	TGCAGTGCTAGAGATTCAGGCAATCAGCCCCAGCATTTT
TRBV30	TRBD1	few	TRBJ2-7	CAWRFGTGTYEQYF	TGTGCCTGGAGGTTTGGGACAGGTACCTACGAGCAGTACTTC
TRBV4-1	TRBD2	few	TRBJ2-2	CASSQGPGGRSTGELFF	TGCGCCAGCAGCCAGGGTCCGGGGGGGCGAAGCACCGGGGAGCTGTTTTTT
TRBV6-2/TRBV6-3	NA	many	TRBJ1-1	CASSSGDNTEAFF	TGTGCCAGCAGCTCTGGAGATAACACTGAAGCTTTCTTT
TRBV7-6	NA	NA	TRBJ1-1	CASSLEPGAGTEAFF	TGTGCCAGCAGCTTAGAGCCGGGGGCGGGCACTGAAGCTTTCTTT
TRBV7-2	TRBD1	NA	TRBJ2-5	CASSLAAGTGVGETQYF	TGTGCCAGCAGCTTAGCTGCCGGGACAGGGGTCGGGGAGACCCAGTACTTC
TRBV12-3/TRBV12-4	TRBD1	few	TRBJ2-7	CASSPRAGTGSYEQYF	TGTGCCAGCAGTCCACGAGCCGGGACAGGCTCCTACGAGCAGTACTTC
TRBV10-3	NA	few	TRBJ2-2	CAIEQGGELFF	TGTGCCATCGAACAGGGCGGGGAGCTGTTTTTT
TRBV5-4	NA	NA	TRBJ1-4	CASSLATDEKLFF	TGTGCCAGCAGCTTGGCGACAGACGAAAAACTGTTTTTT
TRBV12-3/TRBV12-4	NA	many	TRBJ1-1	CASSFGNTEAFF	TGTGCCAGCAGTTTTGGGAACACTGAAGCTTTCTTT
TRBV7-9	TRBD1	NA	TRBJ1-2	CASSLEAGTGIVTDYGYTF	TGTGCCAGCAGCTTAGAAGCCGGGACAGGGATTGTTACGGACTATGGCTACACCTTC